One sample yielded the 10 T cell receptor beta chains listed below, sequenced in a study of shared clonotypes between healthy human individuals. Assay used: immunoSEQ multiplex PCR; TCRdb lists only in-frame clones, some missing. The sample yields 2,500,000 or so clones, around 90% seen once. Sample: naive CD4+ T cells sorted from blood. Indicated subset: CD45RA+ positively selected. The receptors come from a man aged 18 to 30 in good health.

This chain links TRBV11-2 with TRBJ2-5; D is perhaps TRBD2 (6 bases). V was trimmed by 5 bases and J by 4 bases, leaving 11 bases between them. The CDR3 runs 13 residues. The germline CDR1 and CDR2 sequences are SGHAT and FQNNGV. The CDR3 coding sequence is TGTGCCAGCAGCCCCTTCGGGGGAGAGACCCAGTACTTC. Translated: CASSPFGGETQYF.

Regarding this clone: Other nucleotide sequences from this sample produce the same CDR3. The CDR3 here is CASSPLAGETQYF. CDR3 DNA sequence: TGTGCCAGCTCACCACTAGCGGGGGAGACCCAGTACTTC. This chain connects TRBV18 to TRBJ2-5; TRBD2 aligns across 8 bases. V dropped 1 base and J dropped 5; count of bases not matched to a gene: 0. The CDR3 loop spans 13 amino acids. Germline V gene lookup returns CDR1 KGHSH and CDR2 LQKENI.

V and J are TRBV5-4 and TRBJ2-7; 8 nucleotides match TRBD1. Trimming cost V 9 bases and J 4 bases; bases outside gene matches: 15. The CDR3 contains 15 residues. In germline, CDR1 is SGHNT, CDR2 YYREEE (reference sequence). The CDR3: CATQPAGGEVYEQYF. In nucleotides, the CDR3 is TGTGCCACCCAGCCTGCAGGGGGCGAAGTTTACGAGCAGTACTTC.

J is TRBJ1-2 and V is TRBV19; TRBD1 matches at 11 bases. After removal of 6 bases from V and 4 bases from J, the junction contained 7 bases not matched to a gene. The CDR3 consists of 15 residues. CDR1 and CDR2 from the germline V gene are LNHDA and SQIVND (reference sequence). The CDR3 DNA reads TGTGCCAGTAGCTGGACAGGGGGCGTCAGCTATGGCTACACCTTC. Its translation: CASSWTGGVSYGYTF.

This clone appeared once. The V call is TRBV27, the J call TRBJ1-1, with D possibly being TRBD1 (6 bases). The V and J ends lost 6 bases and 1 base respectively, with 15 bases between them. The germline V gene has CDR1 MNHEY and CDR2 SMNVEV (reference sequence). The CDR3 is made up of 15 amino acids. The CDR3 reads CASRNRGQGNTEAFF. In DNA, the CDR3 is TGTGCCAGCAGGAACCGGGGGCAGGGGAACACTGAAGCTTTCTTT.

The J gene is TRBJ2-1, the V gene TRBV20-1; D tentatively reads TRBD1 or TRBD2 (5 bases each). Trimming took 3 bases from V and 13 from J, leaving 13 bases between them. The CDR3 sequence is 11 residues long. Germline assignment: CDR1 DFQATT and CDR2 SNEGSKA (reference sequence). The CDR3 DNA reads TGCAGTGCTAGGAGGGGAGTAGCTCAGTTCTTC. Translated: CSARRGVAQFF.

V usage is TRBV19 and J usage is TRBJ1-2; D not resolved. V shed 7 bases and J shed 4 bases, with 22 bases lying between them. Germline V gene data show CDR1 as LNHDA and CDR2 as SQIVND (reference sequence). The CDR3 is 16 amino acids. The CDR3 is CASTSPGLPPVYGYTF. CDR3 coding DNA: TGTGCCAGTACCTCTCCGGGCCTCCCCCCAGTCTATGGCTACACCTTC. The full variable domain, with the rest looked up from reference TRBV19 and TRBJ1-2, is DGGITQSPKYLFRKEGQNVTLSCEQNLNHDAMYWYRQDPGQGLRLIYYSQIVNDFQKGDIAEGYSVSREKKESFPLTVTSAQKNPTAFYLCASTSPGLPPVYGYTFGSGTRLTVV.

The rearrangement links TRBV4-1 to TRBJ2-7; perhaps D is TRBD1 or TRBD2 (5 bases each). The CDR3 has 16 amino acids. Germline CDR1 and CDR2: MGHRA and YSYEKL. V was cut by 3 bases and J by 3 bases, with 18 bases left in between. The CDR3 loop is CASSHQISGDGYEQYF. CDR3 in DNA: TGCGCCAGCAGCCATCAAATTTCTGGGGACGGCTACGAGCAGTACTTC.

The chain couples TRBV5-1 to TRBJ2-1, with 7 nucleotides matching TRBD2. CDR1 is SGHRS and CDR2 is YFSETQ in the germline V gene. With V trimmed by 4 bases and J by 1 base, 5 bases remained unmatched. The CDR3 has 15 residues. CDR3 bases: TGCGCCAGCAGCACTAGCGCGGGTTCCTACAATGAGCAGTTCTTC. This encodes CASSTSAGSYNEQFF.

On this clone itself: Other DNA sequences in this sample translate to the same CDR3. The chain combines TRBV30 with TRBJ2-1; no reliable D call. From germline, CDR1 is GTSNPN and CDR2 SVGIG (reference sequence). CDR3 length: 11 residues. The V end lost 0 bases, the J end lost 10 bases, and 7 bases lay between the germline ends. CDR3 sequence: CAWSVVGEQFF. In DNA form, the CDR3 reads TGTGCCTGGAGTGTCGTTGGGGAGCAGTTCTTC.